This TCR beta chain was documented in a study of T cell repertoires in cytomegalovirus infection (dated by TCRdb to about 2019). Regarding the study in general: Donor HLA type was relevant to the analysis, because carriage of CMV infection together with the matching HLA type was indicated by public TCR beta signatures.

Comment on this clonotype: Its antigen target is currently unknown. Base qualities are missing; no much larger clone stands one base away.

Overall results and qualifications from the work: Carriers of CMV infection plus the relevant HLA type were discriminated by the cumulative frequency of public TCR beta family members in the study cohort and in an independent roughly 380-donor cohort. The ex vivo response was dominated by HLA-C-restricted CMV-specific TCR beta clonotypes, which also provided the single most frequent clonotype in two of eight donors.

The V end gives up 8 bases and the J end 0 bases, leaving 7 bases in the junction not matched to a gene. The CDR1 and CDR2 encoded by the germline V gene are SGHVT and SQSDAQ. There are 15 amino acids in the CDR3, from cysteine to phenylalanine inclusive. CDR3 DNA only is kept here, 45 bases in frame from base 1. This sample was sequenced with an Illumina HiSeq 1500. Clones were called with MiXCR by TCRdb after fastp trimmed the public reads at Q25, and only in-frame beta chains were retained. Duplicate CDR3 protein sequences are folded into a single record with the most common DNA and genes. This sample holds about 260,000 distinct CDR3 sequences; around 13% were observed only once. The ten largest clones add up to about 10% of the sample.

The sample comprised PBMCs. This TCR was recovered from a human donor in good health (CMV status not recorded). Some clones in this sample may be carry-over from other donors' samples. The V and J genes are TRBV7-4 and TRBJ1-1, with 9 bases matching TRBD1. The CDR3 corresponds to CASSGTGRMNTEAFF. The DNA reads as follows: TGTGCCAGCTCCGGGACAGGGCGCATGAACACTGAAGCTTTCTTT.